This T cell receptor (beta chain) was sequenced in a study of beta chain features in type 1 diabetes. The wider study: Examination covered 107,917,701 sorted cells spanning all samples.

All of the sorted populations showed purity greater than 98%. Findings of the study overall: Among patients, naive, central memory and Treg TCRB repertoires appeared more similar than among healthy donors. VDJ junctions from patients with type 1 diabetes contained fewer insertions and more deletions.

As every portion of the isolated RNA was reverse transcribed, the sequencing read expressed TCRB transcripts. The assay was immunoSEQ multiplex PCR, and TCRdb's table has in-frame clones only and misses some. This sample has 350,000 to 450,000 clones; roughly 14% occur once, and the top ten carry 0.03% to 0.04%. This clone has more than one count but fewer than ten. Its antigen is still unknown. V shed 6 bases, J shed 4 bases, and the junction held 4 bases outside the gene matches. This CDR3 spans 13 amino acids. CDR1 is MNHNY, CDR2 SVGAGI, per germline (reference sequence). The TCR was taken from a man aged 25-40 years in good health. Sequenced sample: naive CD4+ T cells from blood. The chain carries TRBV6-6 and TRBJ1-2; 8 bases are shared with TRBD1. In nucleotides, the CDR3 is TGTGCCAGCAGGCCGGGACAGGTCTATGGCTACACCTTC. It codes for CASRPGQVYGYTF.